This T cell receptor (beta chain) was profiled in a study of TIL therapy for anti-PD-1-resistant metastatic lung cancer. Study-level findings and limits: This highly selected cohort may not generalize to typical lung cancer patients.

Described time point: pre-treatment sample, taken before nivolumab and TIL therapy. Pleural nodules or supraclavicular lymph nodes made up most of the excised metastases sampled. Patients were adults with stage 4 NSCLC. The V gene end was trimmed by 0 bases and the J gene end by 4 bases; junction bases not matched to a gene: 3. CDR3 length equals 15 residues. The germline V gene encodes CDR1 SGHRS and CDR2 YFSETQ. This was the immunoSEQ v3 assay. Libraries were sequenced to around 2 million read pairs (survey) or about 5-6.5 million (deep). The table came from immunoSEQ multiplex PCR; TCRdb's copy has only in-frame clones and leaves some out. The table has over 10,000 clones, about 70% seen once. Points on this clone: What it binds is unknown.

This receptor was obtained from a woman aged 25 to 80 with non-small cell lung cancer. The chain employs TRBV5-1 and TRBJ2-5; 10 positions match TRBD2. Sequences were derived from tumor tissue, sampled at baseline. The CDR3 loop reads CASSLGASGGETQYF. In DNA, the CDR3 is TGCGCCAGCAGCTTGGGGGCTAGCGGGGGAGAGACCCAGTACTTC.